The 4 T cell receptor beta chains below come from one sample, sequenced in a study of shared clonotypes between healthy human individuals. Only in-frame clones appear in the TCRdb table, and some are missing; sequencing was by immunoSEQ multiplex PCR. The repertoire includes 550,000 to 700,000 clones, around 73% of them detected once, and more than 1.5% sits in the top ten. The material sequenced was memory CD4+ T cells sorted from blood. Subset meaning: CD45RA-negative fraction. These receptors were obtained from a young woman in good health.

V is TRBV7-9 and J is TRBJ1-2; the D gene is possibly TRBD1 (6 bases). The CDR3 consists of 15 residues. Between the trimmed V and J ends, which lost 1 base and 3 bases, there was a span of 12 bases. Germline V gene lookup returns CDR1 SEHNR and CDR2 FQNEAQ (reference sequence). CDR3 sequence reads: CASSLGSRTDYGYTF. CDR3 DNA sequence: TGTGCCAGCAGCTTAGGATCCCGGACAGACTATGGCTACACCTTC.

The chain is built from TRBV19 and TRBJ1-5; TRBD1 is a possible D gene (6 bases). V was pared by 5 bases and J by 3 bases, with 14 bases between. Germline loops: CDR1 LNHDA, CDR2 SQIVND (reference sequence). The CDR3 extends over 15 amino acids. This CDR3 reads CASSGDTRHNQPQHF. The CDR3 nucleotides read TGTGCCAGTAGTGGGGACACCAGACACAATCAGCCCCAGCATTTT.

This chain joins TRBV9 and TRBJ2-2; 7 nucleotides match TRBD2. The V gene end was trimmed by 1 base and the J gene end by 2 bases; junction bases not matched to a gene: 5. The CDR3 totals 16 residues. Looked up from germline, CDR1 is SGDLS and CDR2 is YYNGEE. DNA of the CDR3: TGTGCCAGCAGCGTACTAGCGGAGCCCAACACCGGGGAGCTGTTTTTT. Translation gives CASSVLAEPNTGELFF.

V is TRBV6-6 and J is TRBJ2-7; 10 bases map to TRBD2. Germline CDR1 reads MNHNY; CDR2 reads SVGAGI (reference sequence). Trimming at V came to 4 bases and at J to 0 bases, leaving 0 bases not matched to a gene. The CDR3 consists of 14 residues. The CDR3 region has the DNA TGTGCCAGCAGTTCTAGCGGGAGCTCCTACGAGCAGTACTTC. It specifies CASSSSGSSYEQYF.